One sample yielded the 18 T cell receptor gamma chains listed below, sequenced in a study of Vδ1+ human thymocytes (dated by TCRdb to the late 2010s). Findings and caveats that apply to the study as a whole: Unlike the oligoclonal repertoires in peripheral blood, the thymic TRG and TRD repertoires appeared highly polyclonal, with Gaussian CDR3 length distributions.

Antigens for these TCRs are unknown. Sequenced using an Illumina MiSeq. RNA extraction was carried out with the RNeasy mini kit, and reverse transcription was then done using Superscript III. To generate the CDR3 amplicons, a multiplex PCR was run using pooled V-gene forward primers together with a constant-region reverse primer that carried Illumina adaptor overhangs. TCRdb called clones anew from the public reads via CATT; matching DNA rows were later pooled. This sample holds tens of thousands of gamma-chain clones; roughly a fifth were observed only once. The ten largest clones capture 1.8% of the sample. Sequencing was carried out using Vdelta1+ gamma-delta thymocytes from the thymus. The sample's cell subset or site label, in plain terms: FACS-sorted CD3+ TCRalphabeta- TCRVdelta1+ TCRVdelta2- thymocytes. The source of these receptors is a boy less than two years old who had congenital heart surgery.

About this clone: Within the sample, other DNA sequences also encode this same CDR3. V gene TRGV9 combines with J gene TRGJ1 or TRGJ2. CDR1 is GITISATS and CDR2 is ISYDGTV in the germline V gene (reference sequence). This CDR3 contains 14 residues. J gave up 0 bases and V 2 bases, and 4 bases lay outside the gene matches. The CDR3 region has the DNA TGTGCCTTGTGGGAGGGCCAGAATTATTATAAGAAACTCTTT. Encoded protein: CALWEGQNYYKKLF.

The gene calls are TRGV2 and TRGJ1 or TRGJ2. The CDR3 is 12 residues long. Germline V lookup: CDR1 EGSNGY, CDR2 YDSYNSKV. V gave up 4 bases and J gave up 2 bases; unmatched junction bases: 2. The CDR3 DNA is TGTGCCACCTGGGAAGATTATTATAAGAAACTCTTT. The encoded protein is CATWEDYYKKLF.

J is TRGJ1 or TRGJ2 and V is TRGV9. Looked up from germline, CDR1 is GITISATS and CDR2 is ISYDGTV (reference sequence). V was clipped by 0 bases and J by 11 bases; unmatched bases: 13. This CDR3 has 14 amino acids. CDR3 protein: CALWEVRQLAEKLF. Here the CDR3 DNA reads TGTGCCTTGTGGGAGGTGCGGCAATTAGCGGAGAAACTCTTT.

A word on this clone: A much more abundant neighbour one base away suggests this may be a read error. The chain joins TRGV2 to TRGJ1 or TRGJ2. The CDR3 contains 12 residues. The germline V gene encodes CDR1 EGSNGY and CDR2 YDSYNSKV. The CDR3 reads CAAWDGPYKKLF. In nucleotides, the CDR3 is TGTGCCGCCTGGGACGGGCCTTATAAGAAACTCTTT.

The rearrangement links TRGV4 to TRGJ1 or TRGJ2. The length of the CDR3 is 11 residues. V gave up 2 bases and J gave up 10 bases; unmatched junction bases: 5. Per germline, CDR1 EGSTGY and CDR2 YDSYTSSV. CDR3 protein: CATWDEGKKLF. The CDR3 DNA sequence: TGTGCCACCTGGGATGAGGGGAAGAAACTCTTT.

In this sample, this clone turned up a few times. This sequence may be a read error, since a much larger clone differs from it by one base. Other DNA variants within this sample encode the same CDR3. The chain joins TRGV9 to TRGJP. Per germline, CDR1 GITISATS and CDR2 ISYDGTV (reference sequence). The CDR3 contains 16 residues. CDR3 protein: CALWEVQELGKKIKVF. DNA for the CDR3: TGTGCCCTGTGGGAGGTGCAAGAGTTGGGCAAAAAAATCAAGGTATTT.

This clone was detected once. A read error is possible here, since a much larger clone lies one base away. Other nucleotide sequences in the sample specify the same CDR3. The chain links TRGV4 to TRGJ1 or TRGJ2. V lost 5 bases to trimming and J lost 8 bases; unmatched junction nucleotides: 3. Germline V CDR1 and CDR2: EGSTGY, YDSYTSSV. The CDR3 covers 10 residues. The CDR3 DNA reads as TGTGCCACCTGGGCAGATAAGAAACTCTTT. Protein product: CATWADKKLF.

The rearrangement uses TRGV3 and TRGJ1 or TRGJ2. CDR3 length: 14 residues. Germline V gene data show CDR1 as VTNTFY and CDR2 as YDVSTARD (reference sequence). The V segment lost 0 bases and the J segment 7 bases; nucleotides outside the gene matches: 9. CDR3 DNA: TGTGCCACCTGGGACAGGCGTCCAGGGTATAAGAAACTCTTT. It codes for CATWDRRPGYKKLF.

The genes are TRGV4 and TRGJ1 or TRGJ2. CDR1 EGSTGY and CDR2 YDSYTSSV come from the germline V gene. Trimming at V came to 0 bases and at J to 8 bases, leaving 4 bases not matched to a gene. The length of the CDR3 is 12 residues. Written as DNA, the CDR3 is TGTGCCACCTGGGATGGGCCCAATAAGAAACTCTTT. It specifies CATWDGPNKKLF.

This clone showed up just a few times. Other nucleotide sequences in the sample specify the same CDR3. The chain uses TRGV9 and TRGJ1 or TRGJ2. Trimming cost V 0 bases and J 6 bases; bases outside gene matches: 8. The CDR3 extends over 14 amino acids. CDR1 is GITISATS, CDR2 ISYDGTV, per germline (reference sequence). The CDR3 here is CALWEVHLGYKKLF. Written as DNA, the CDR3 is TGTGCCTTGTGGGAGGTGCATTTGGGTTATAAGAAACTCTTT.

In this sample, this clone turned up a few times. This chain joins TRGV5 and TRGJ1 or TRGJ2. Germline CDR1 reads VINAFY; CDR2 reads YDVSNSKD. This CDR3 is 11 amino acids long. Trimming cost V 2 bases and J 12 bases; bases outside gene matches: 7. This chain's CDR3 is CATWDIWRKLF. CDR3 nucleotides: TGTGCCACCTGGGACATTTGGAGGAAACTCTTT.

This sequence joins TRGV2 and TRGJP2. The germline V gene encodes CDR1 EGSNGY and CDR2 YDSYNSKV. The CDR3 length is 15 residues. The ends lost 2 bases at V and 3 bases at J; junction bases unmatched: 6. CDR3 sequence: CATWDVGRSDWIKTF. As DNA, the CDR3 is TGTGCCACCTGGGACGTGGGCCGTAGTGATTGGATCAAGACGTTT.

This chain links TRGV5 with TRGJP2. CDR3 length: 15 residues. With V trimmed by 1 base and J by 0 bases, 2 bases remained unmatched. Germline values: CDR1 VINAFY, CDR2 YDVSNSKD. CDR3 bases: TGTGCCACCTGGGACAGCCATAGTAGTGATTGGATCAAGACGTTT. Translated, it gives CATWDSHSSDWIKTF.

By its share, this clone is large. V gene TRGV5 combines with J gene TRGJ1 or TRGJ2. J lost 3 bases, V lost 5 bases, and 1 base had no gene match. CDR3 size: 11 residues. Germline V lookup: CDR1 VINAFY, CDR2 YDVSNSKD. The chain's CDR3 is CATWGYYKKLF. The CDR3 bases are TGTGCCACCTGGGGTTATTATAAGAAACTCTTT.

This clone has more than one count but fewer than ten. The genes are TRGV9 and TRGJ1 or TRGJ2. Germline CDR1 and CDR2: GITISATS and ISYDGTV (reference sequence). The V gene end was trimmed by 2 bases and the J gene end by 10 bases; junction bases not matched to a gene: 11. The CDR3 loop spans 13 amino acids. The CDR3 bases are TGTGCCTTGTGGGAGGCATCCCTTCCCAAGAAACTCTTT. It translates to CALWEASLPKKLF.

V and J are TRGV9 and TRGJ1 or TRGJ2. The CDR3 is made up of 11 amino acids. Looked up from germline, CDR1 is GITISATS and CDR2 is ISYDGTV (reference sequence). Trimming removed 9 bases from V and 4 bases from J; junction bases left unmatched: 6. DNA for the CDR3: TGTGCCTTGCCGCCGTATTATAAGAAACTCTTT. The encoded protein is CALPPYYKKLF.

V gene TRGV8 combines with J gene TRGJP1. After removal of 0 bases from V and 8 bases from J, the junction contained 3 bases not matched to a gene. CDR3 length: 13 amino acids. CDR1 is VENAVY, CDR2 YDSYNSRV, per germline. The CDR3 reads CATWDRAGWFKIF. CDR3 sequence (DNA): TGTGCCACCTGGGATAGGGCCGGTTGGTTCAAGATATTT.

The chain is built from TRGV5 and TRGJ1 or TRGJ2. The CDR3 totals 15 residues. The junction had 14 bases not matched to a gene; V was cut back by 3 bases and J by 6 bases. Germline loops: CDR1 VINAFY, CDR2 YDVSNSKD. CDR3 protein: CATWDRSFGGYKKLF. The DNA for the CDR3 is TGTGCCACCTGGGACCGGTCGTTTGGGGGTTATAAGAAACTCTTT.